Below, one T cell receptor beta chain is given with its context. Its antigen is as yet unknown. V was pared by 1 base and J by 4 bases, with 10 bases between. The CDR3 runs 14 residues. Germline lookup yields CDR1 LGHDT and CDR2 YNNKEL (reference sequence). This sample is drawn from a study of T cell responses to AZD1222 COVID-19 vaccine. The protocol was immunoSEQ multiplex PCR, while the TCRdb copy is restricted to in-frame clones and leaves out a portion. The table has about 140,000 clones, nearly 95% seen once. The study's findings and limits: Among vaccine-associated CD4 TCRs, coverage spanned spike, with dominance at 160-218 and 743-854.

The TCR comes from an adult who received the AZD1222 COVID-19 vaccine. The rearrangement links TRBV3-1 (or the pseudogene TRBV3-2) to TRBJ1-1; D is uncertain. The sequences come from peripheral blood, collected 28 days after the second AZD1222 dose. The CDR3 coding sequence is TGTGCCAGCAGCCAAGTCCGGTCGATCACTGAAGCTTTCTTT. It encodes CASSQVRSITEAFF.